Shown below are 13 T cell receptor beta chains from a single sample sequenced in a study of monozygotic twins with inflammatory bowel disease. Each CDR3 protein gets one entry in TCRdb, which reprocessed the 5' RACE reads and gives no DNA. This sample's table reports approximately 420,000 distinct CDR3 sequences. The specimen was blood. These receptors were taken from a human donor with ulcerative colitis or Crohn's disease, or a healthy co-twin of an affected twin (not recorded which).

V usage is TRBV5-5 and J usage is TRBJ1-4; TCRdb reports TRBD1, a call that lacks DNA to check it against. Germline-derived CDR1 and CDR2 are SGHKS and YYEKEE (reference sequence). The CDR3 is made up of 14 amino acids. The CDR3 here is CASSLQGEREKLFF.

The rearrangement links TRBV7-2 to TRBJ2-3; the TRBD2 assignment by TCRdb is unverifiable without DNA. CDR1 is SGHTA, CDR2 FQGNSA, per germline. The CDR3 contains 14 residues. This CDR3 reads CASSYGLNTDTQYF.

The chain joins TRBV7-2 to TRBJ2-5; there is no DNA to check the TCRdb D call of TRBD2. Germline assignment: CDR1 SGHTA and CDR2 FQGNSA. The CDR3 extends over 15 amino acids. The chain's CDR3 is CASSFKLAGQETQYF.

The chain combines TRBV30 with TRBJ2-3; the D call of TRBD2 rests on TCRdb alone, since no DNA is present to check it. The CDR3 runs 14 residues. CDR1 and CDR2 (germline): GTSNPN, SVGIG (reference sequence). CDR3 sequence: CAWSVSITDYTQYF.

The rearrangement joins TRBV20-1 to TRBJ2-5; lacking DNA, the TRBD2 call made by TCRdb goes unchecked. CDR3 length: 13 amino acids. Germline V lookup: CDR1 DFQATT, CDR2 SNEGSKA (reference sequence). CDR3 sequence: CSATSGGQETQYF.

The genes are TRBV5-6 and TRBJ1-1. The germline CDR1 and CDR2 sequences are SGHDT and YYEEEE. The CDR3 contains 15 residues. The CDR3 spells CASSLGRRGNTEAFF.

The chain combines TRBV10-3 with TRBJ2-1; the TCRdb call, TRBD2, lacks DNA for checking. Looked up from germline, CDR1 is ENHRY and CDR2 is SYGVKD. The CDR3 has 15 residues. CDR3 residues: CAISGLGLAADEQFF.

The CDR3 loop reads CASSYGTGQGNTIYF. This chain joins TRBV6-5 and TRBJ1-3; TCRdb reports TRBD1, a call that lacks DNA to check it against. CDR3 length: 15 residues. The germline CDR1 and CDR2 sequences are MNHEY and SVGAGI.

The CDR3 loop is CASRETGGGNQPQHF. The gene calls are TRBV12-3 or TRBV12-4 and TRBJ1-5; the D gene TCRdb calls, TRBD1, cannot be checked with no DNA. CDR3 length: 15 amino acids.

CDR3: CASSLGRGFLGTEAFF. The chain has TRBV28 and TRBJ1-1; without DNA, the TCRdb call of TRBD1 cannot be checked. The CDR3 length is 16 residues. In germline, CDR1 is MDHEN, CDR2 SYDVKM. Variable domain in full (rest from reference TRBV28 and TRBJ1-1): DVKVTQSSRYLVKRTGEKVFLECVQDMDHENMFWYRQDPGLGLRLIYFSYDVKMKEKGDIPEGYSVSREKKERFSLILESASTNQTSMYLCASSLGRGFLGTEAFFGQGTRLTVV.

J is TRBJ2-1 and V is TRBV5-1; TCRdb's D call, TRBD2, is unchecked because there is no DNA. This CDR3 has 16 amino acids. In germline, CDR1 is SGHRS, CDR2 YFSETQ. CDR3 region: CASSLGSGGVYNEQFF.

The chain joins TRBV5-1 to TRBJ2-7; TCRdb returns TRBD1, unconfirmable since there is no DNA. The CDR3 spans 13 residues. Germline V gives CDR1 SGHRS, CDR2 YFSETQ. The CDR3 is CASSSPGQGSAYF.

The V gene is TRBV15, the J gene TRBJ1-1; TCRdb returns TRBD1, unconfirmable since there is no DNA. Germline V gives CDR1 LNHNV, CDR2 YYDKDF (reference sequence). CDR3 size: 12 residues. The CDR3 reads CATSARTDEAFF.